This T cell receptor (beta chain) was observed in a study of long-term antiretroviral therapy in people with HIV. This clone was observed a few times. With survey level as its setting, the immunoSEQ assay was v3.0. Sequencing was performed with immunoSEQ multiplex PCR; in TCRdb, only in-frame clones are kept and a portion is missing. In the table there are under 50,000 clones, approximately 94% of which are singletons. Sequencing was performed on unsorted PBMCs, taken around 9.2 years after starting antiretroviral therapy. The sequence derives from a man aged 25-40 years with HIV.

CDR3 nucleotide sequence: TGTGCCAGTAGTTTTGCCGGGGGGCGAGAAAGGCAGCCCCAGCATTTT. Translated: CASSFAGGRERQPQHF. This chain joins TRBV19 and TRBJ1-5, with D possibly being TRBD1 (6 bases). Looked up from germline, CDR1 is LNHDA and CDR2 is SQIVND (reference sequence). The length of the CDR3 is 16 residues. V dropped 5 bases and J dropped 7 bases, with 21 bases sitting between them.